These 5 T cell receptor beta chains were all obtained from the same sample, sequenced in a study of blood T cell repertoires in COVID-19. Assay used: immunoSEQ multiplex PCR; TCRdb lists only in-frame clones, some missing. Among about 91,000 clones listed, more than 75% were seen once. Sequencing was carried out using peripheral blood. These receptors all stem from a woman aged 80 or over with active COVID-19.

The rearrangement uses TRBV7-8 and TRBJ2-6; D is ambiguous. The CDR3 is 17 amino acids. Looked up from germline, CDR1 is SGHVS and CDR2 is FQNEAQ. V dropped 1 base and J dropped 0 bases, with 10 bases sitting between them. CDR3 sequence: CASSLDRAASGANVLTF. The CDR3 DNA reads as TGTGCCAGCAGCTTAGATCGTGCGGCCTCTGGGGCCAACGTCCTGACTTTC.

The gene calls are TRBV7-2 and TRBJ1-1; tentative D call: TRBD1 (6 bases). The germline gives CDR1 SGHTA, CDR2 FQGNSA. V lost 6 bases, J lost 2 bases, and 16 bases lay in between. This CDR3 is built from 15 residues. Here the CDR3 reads CASSSWTAHNTEAFF. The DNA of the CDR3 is TGTGCCAGCAGTTCCTGGACAGCGCACAACACTGAAGCTTTCTTT.

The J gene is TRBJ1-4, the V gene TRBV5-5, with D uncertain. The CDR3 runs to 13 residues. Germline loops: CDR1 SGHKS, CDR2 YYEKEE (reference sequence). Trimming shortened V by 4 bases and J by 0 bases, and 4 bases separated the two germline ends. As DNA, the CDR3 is TGTGCCAGCAGCCGGGCAACTAATGAAAAACTGTTTTTT. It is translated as CASSRATNEKLFF. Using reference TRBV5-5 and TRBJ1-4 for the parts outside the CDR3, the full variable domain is DAGVTQSPTHLIKTRGQQVTLRCSPISGHKSVSWYQQVLGQGPQFIFQYYEKEERGRGNFPDRFSARQFPNYSSELNVNALLLGDSALYLCASSRATNEKLFFGSGTQLSVL.

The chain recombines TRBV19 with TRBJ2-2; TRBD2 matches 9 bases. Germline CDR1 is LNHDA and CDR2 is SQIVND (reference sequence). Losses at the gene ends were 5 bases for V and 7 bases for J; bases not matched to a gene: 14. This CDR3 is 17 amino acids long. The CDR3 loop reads CASSHGWAGGPGGELFF. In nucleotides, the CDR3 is TGTGCCAGTAGTCACGGATGGGCGGGAGGGCCCGGCGGGGAGCTGTTTTTT.

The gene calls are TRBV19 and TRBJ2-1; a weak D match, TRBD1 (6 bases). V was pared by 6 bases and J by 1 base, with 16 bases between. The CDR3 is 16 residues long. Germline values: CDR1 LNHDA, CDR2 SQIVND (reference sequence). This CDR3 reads CASSSLGQGSYNEQFF. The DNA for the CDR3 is TGTGCCAGTAGCTCCCTTGGTCAGGGGTCCTACAATGAGCAGTTCTTC.